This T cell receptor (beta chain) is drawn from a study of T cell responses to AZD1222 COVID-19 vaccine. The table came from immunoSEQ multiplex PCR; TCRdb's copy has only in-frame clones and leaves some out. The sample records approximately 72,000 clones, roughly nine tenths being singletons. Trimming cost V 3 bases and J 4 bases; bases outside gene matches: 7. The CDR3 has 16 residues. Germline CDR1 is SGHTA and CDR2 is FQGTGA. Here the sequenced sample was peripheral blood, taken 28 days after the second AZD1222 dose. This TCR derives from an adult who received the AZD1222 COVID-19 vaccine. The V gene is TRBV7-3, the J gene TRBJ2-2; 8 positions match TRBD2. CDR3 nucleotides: TGTGCCAGCAGCTTCCCCAGCGGGAGTTCCACCGGGGAGCTGTTTTTT. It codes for CASSFPSGSSTGELFF.